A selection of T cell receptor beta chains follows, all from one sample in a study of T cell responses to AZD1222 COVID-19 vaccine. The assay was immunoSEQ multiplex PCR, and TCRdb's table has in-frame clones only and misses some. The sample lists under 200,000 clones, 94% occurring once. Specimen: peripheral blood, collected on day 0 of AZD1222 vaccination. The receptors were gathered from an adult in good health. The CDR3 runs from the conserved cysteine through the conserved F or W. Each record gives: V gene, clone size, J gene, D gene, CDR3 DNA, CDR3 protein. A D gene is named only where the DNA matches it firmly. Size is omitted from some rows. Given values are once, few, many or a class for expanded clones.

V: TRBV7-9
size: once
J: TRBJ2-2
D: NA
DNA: TGTGCCAGCAGCTTAGAGGCGGCTCTGAACACCGGGGAGCTGTTTTTT
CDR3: CASSLEAALNTGELFF

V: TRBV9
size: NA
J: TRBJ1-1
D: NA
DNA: TGTGCCAGCAGCGTAGGATCAGGGGACCGTGAAGCTTTCTTT
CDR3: CASSVGSGDREAFF

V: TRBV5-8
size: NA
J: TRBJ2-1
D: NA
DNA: TGTGCCAGCAGCCTTGGGAGTGCTGAGCAGTTCTTC
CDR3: CASSLGSAEQFF

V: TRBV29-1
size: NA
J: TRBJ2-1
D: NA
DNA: TGCAGCGTTGAGGCCAACAGCAATGAGCAGTTCTTC
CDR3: CSVEANSNEQFF

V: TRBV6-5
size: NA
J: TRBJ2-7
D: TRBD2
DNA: TGTGCCAGCCGCGGGGGTCTATCCGAGCAGTACTTC
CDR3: CASRGGLSEQYF

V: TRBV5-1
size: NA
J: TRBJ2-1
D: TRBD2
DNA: TGCGCCAGCAGCTCTTCTAGCGGGAGTATACCCTACAATGAGCAGTTCTTC
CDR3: CASSSSSGSIPYNEQFF

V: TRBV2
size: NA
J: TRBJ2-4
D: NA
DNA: TGTGCCAGCAGTGAAGCCGACGTCTGGTCCAAAAACATTCAGTACTTC
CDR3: CASSEADVWSKNIQYF

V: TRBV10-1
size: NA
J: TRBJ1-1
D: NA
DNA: TGCGCCAGCATCGGGGCCTCCGGGGAAGCTTTCTTT
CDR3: CASIGASGEAFF

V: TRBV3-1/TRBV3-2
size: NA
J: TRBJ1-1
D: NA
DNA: TGTGCCAGCAGCCAGGTGACGGGGAATGAAGCTTTCTTT
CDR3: CASSQVTGNEAFF

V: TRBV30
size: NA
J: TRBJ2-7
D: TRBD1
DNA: TGTGCCTTGGGACAGGGATCCTACGAGCAGTACTTC
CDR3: CALGQGSYEQYF

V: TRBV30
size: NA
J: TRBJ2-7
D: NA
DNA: TGTGCCTGGAGTCTATACACCTACGAGCAGTACTTC
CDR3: CAWSLYTYEQYF

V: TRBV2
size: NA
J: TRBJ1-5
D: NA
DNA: TGTGCCAGCGGCAGGGTGCAGAGGCTTCAGCCCCAGCATTTT
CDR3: CASGRVQRLQPQHF

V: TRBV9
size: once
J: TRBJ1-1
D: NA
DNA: TGTGCCAGCAGCGAGGGTAGAGGTGAAGCTTTCTTT
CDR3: CASSEGRGEAFF

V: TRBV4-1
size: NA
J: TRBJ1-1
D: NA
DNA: TGCGCCAGCAGCCAAGAGAGTAATCGGTTGAACACTGAAGCTTTCTTT
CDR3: CASSQESNRLNTEAFF

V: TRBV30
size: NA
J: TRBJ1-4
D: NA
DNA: TGTGCCTGGAGTGTGGCGGCAGGGTGGGAAAAACTGTTTTTT
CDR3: CAWSVAAGWEKLFF

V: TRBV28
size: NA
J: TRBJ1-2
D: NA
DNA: TGTGTTATAGAGGCCCGGACCCAGGGTGGCTACACCTTC
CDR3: CVIEARTQGGYTF

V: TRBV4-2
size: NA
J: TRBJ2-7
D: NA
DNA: TGTGCCAGCAGCCAAGCTGAGGAGGCCGACGAGCAGTACTTC
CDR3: CASSQAEEADEQYF

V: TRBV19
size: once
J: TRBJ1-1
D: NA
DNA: TGTGCCAGTAGTAACTACGGAGGGGCTTTCTTT
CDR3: CASSNYGGAFF

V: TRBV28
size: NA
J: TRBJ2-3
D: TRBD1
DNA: TGTGCCAGCAGTAGACAGGGTCCGAATTGGCGGTTT
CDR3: CASSRQGPNWRF

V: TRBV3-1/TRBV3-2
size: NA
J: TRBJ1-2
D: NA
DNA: TGTGCCAGCAGCCAGTCCCAGGGTTTAAACTATGGCTACACCTTC
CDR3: CASSQSQGLNYGYTF

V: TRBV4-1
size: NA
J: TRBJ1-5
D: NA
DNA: TGCGCCAGCAGCCAAGACCCCCTTGGCATCCGGCATTTT
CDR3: CASSQDPLGIRHF

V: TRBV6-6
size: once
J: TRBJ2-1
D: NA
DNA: TGTGCCAGCAGTCCCAGGGGAGGTTTAAGCTCCTACAATGAGCAGTTCTTC
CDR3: CASSPRGGLSSYNEQFF

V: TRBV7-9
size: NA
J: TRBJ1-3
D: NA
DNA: TGTGCCAGCAGCCCCCCGACCGGAGATGCTTACACCATATATTTT
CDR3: CASSPPTGDAYTIYF

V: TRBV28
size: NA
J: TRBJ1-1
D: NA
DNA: TGTGCCAGCAGGGGGCGCGTAGCTGAAGCTTTCTTT
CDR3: CASRGRVAEAFF

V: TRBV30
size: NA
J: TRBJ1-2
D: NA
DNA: TGTGCCTGGAGTACGACCCAGGGAGGCGGCTACACCTTC
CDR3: CAWSTTQGGGYTF

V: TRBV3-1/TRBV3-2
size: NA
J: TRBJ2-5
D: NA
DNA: TGTGCCAGCAGCCAAGATCATCTTGGAGGCGGGGTGACAATACAAGAGACCCAGTACTTC
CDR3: CASSQDHLGGGVTIQETQYF

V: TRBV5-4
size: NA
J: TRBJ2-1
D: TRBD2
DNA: TGTGCCAGCACCAAGGGGCGGGGGGAGTTCAATGAGCAGTTCTTC
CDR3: CASTKGRGEFNEQFF

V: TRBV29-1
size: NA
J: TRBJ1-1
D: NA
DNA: TGCAGCGCCTCCCCGTGGGCGGCGGGCACTGAAGCTTTCTTT
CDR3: CSASPWAAGTEAFF

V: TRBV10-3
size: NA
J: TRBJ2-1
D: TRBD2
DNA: TGTGCCATCCGTAAGACTAGCGGTGTTACAAATGAGCAGTTCTTC
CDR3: CAIRKTSGVTNEQFF

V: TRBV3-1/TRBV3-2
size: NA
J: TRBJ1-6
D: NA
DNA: TGTGCCAGCAGCCAAGATTTCACGAATTCACCCCTCCACTTT
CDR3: CASSQDFTNSPLHF

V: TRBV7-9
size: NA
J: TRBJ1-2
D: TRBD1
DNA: TGTGCCAGCAGCCCCCAGGGACAGAGACTCCCCTATGGCTACACCTTC
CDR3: CASSPQGQRLPYGYTF

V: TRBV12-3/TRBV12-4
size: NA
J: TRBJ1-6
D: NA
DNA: TGTGCCAGCAGTTTCGCGGATAATTCACCCCTCCACTTT
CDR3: CASSFADNSPLHF

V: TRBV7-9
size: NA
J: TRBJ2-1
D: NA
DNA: TGTGCCAGCAGCTCACTCCGGGTCGGCCGGGTGGCCTACAATGAGCAGTTCTTC
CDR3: CASSSLRVGRVAYNEQFF

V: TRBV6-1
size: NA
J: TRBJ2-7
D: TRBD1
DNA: TGTGCCAGCAGGGAAGGCCCCGACAGGGGTTTTGGGGAGCAGTACTTC
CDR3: CASREGPDRGFGEQYF

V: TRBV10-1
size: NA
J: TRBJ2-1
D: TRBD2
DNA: TGCGCCAGCAGTGATAGTGCGGGAGGGCCGGGTGAGCAGTTCTTC
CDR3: CASSDSAGGPGEQFF

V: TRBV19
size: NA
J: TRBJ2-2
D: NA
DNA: TGTGCCAGTAGGAACCTCTTAACCGGGGAGCTGTTTTTT
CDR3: CASRNLLTGELFF

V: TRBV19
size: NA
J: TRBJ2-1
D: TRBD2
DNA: TGTGCCAGTAGAACTGGGACTATTAATGAGCAGTTCTTC
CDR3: CASRTGTINEQFF

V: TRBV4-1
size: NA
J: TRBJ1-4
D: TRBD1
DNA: TGCGCCAGCAGCCGGACAGGGCGGGAAAAACTGTTTTTT
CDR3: CASSRTGREKLFF

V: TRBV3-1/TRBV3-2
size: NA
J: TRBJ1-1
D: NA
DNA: TGTGCCAGCAGCGAAGGTCGGCACACTGAAGCTTTCTTT
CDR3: CASSEGRHTEAFF

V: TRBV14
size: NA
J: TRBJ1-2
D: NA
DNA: TGTGCCAGCAGCGAAAATAAGAGAACCCCATATGGCTACACCTTC
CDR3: CASSENKRTPYGYTF

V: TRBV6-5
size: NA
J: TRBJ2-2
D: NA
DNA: TGTGCCAGCAGTAACGACGGGCTTCCGGGGGAGCTGTTTTTT
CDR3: CASSNDGLPGELFF

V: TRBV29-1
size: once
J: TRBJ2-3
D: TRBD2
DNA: TGCAGCGTTTGGGAGGGGCTGCCAACAGATACGCAGTATTTT
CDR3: CSVWEGLPTDTQYF

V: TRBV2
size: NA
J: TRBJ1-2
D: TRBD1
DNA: TGTGCCAACGGTATAGACAGGGGCCCCTATGGCTACACCTTC
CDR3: CANGIDRGPYGYTF

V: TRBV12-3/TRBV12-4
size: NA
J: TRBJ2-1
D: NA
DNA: TGTGCCAGCAGTTTTGGGGCCCCCAATGAGCAGTTCTTC
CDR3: CASSFGAPNEQFF

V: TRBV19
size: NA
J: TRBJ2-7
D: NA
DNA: TGTGCCAGTAGTTCGGGACCCTCGGGGGTTTTCTACGAGCAGTACTTC
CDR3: CASSSGPSGVFYEQYF

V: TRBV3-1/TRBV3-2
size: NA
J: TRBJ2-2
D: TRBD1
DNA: TGTGCCAGCAGACCCGGGACAGGGGGCTCCGGGGAGCTGTTTTTT
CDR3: CASRPGTGGSGELFF